This passage covers 28 T cell receptor beta chains from one sample sequenced in a study of cytomegalovirus exposure and HLA in healthy donors. Primers: 60 Vbeta forward and 13 Jbeta reverse. Measured with immunoSEQ multiplex PCR; TCRdb has only the in-frame clones, and not every one. The sample has some 240,000 clones, about nine tenths seen once. Sequenced sample: PBMCs. These receptor sequences come from a girl between 2 and 10 years old in good health and CMV-seronegative.

This clone occurred once. The chain uses TRBV7-6 and TRBJ2-3; D uncertain. The CDR3 totals 13 residues. In germline, CDR1 is SGHVS, CDR2 FNYEAQ. V lost 2 bases, J lost 1 base, and 4 bases lay in between. CDR3 residues: CASSLQGTDTQYF. CDR3 bases: TGTGCCAGCAGCTTACAGGGCACAGATACGCAGTATTTT.

The chain is built from TRBV14 and TRBJ2-2, with TRBD2 matching over 16 bases. Losses at the gene ends were 3 bases for V and 4 bases for J; bases not matched to a gene: 5. CDR1 is SGHDN and CDR2 is FVKESK in the germline V gene. The CDR3 length is 18 residues. The CDR3 nucleotides are TGTGCCAGCAGCCACCTGGGACTAGCGGGAGGGCCCACCGGGGAGCTGTTTTTT. It specifies CASSHLGLAGGPTGELFF.

The chain links TRBV28 to TRBJ2-2, with TRBD1 identical over 9 bases. Germline values: CDR1 MDHEN, CDR2 SYDVKM. V dropped 8 bases and J dropped 5; count of bases not matched to a gene: 9. The length of the CDR3 is 15 residues. The CDR3 loop reads CASLPGQGLTGELFF. The CDR3 bases are TGTGCCAGCCTACCGGGACAGGGATTAACCGGGGAGCTGTTTTTT.

CDR3 DNA sequence: TGTGCCAGCAGACACAGGGGGTATTACGAGCAGTACTTC. Translating it yields CASRHRGYYEQYF. The chain has TRBV28 and TRBJ2-7; 8 nucleotides match TRBD1. The CDR3 covers 13 residues. Germline values: CDR1 MDHEN, CDR2 SYDVKM. The V gene end was trimmed by 6 bases and the J gene end by 4 bases; junction bases not matched to a gene: 5.

The chain is built from TRBV19 and TRBJ2-1; 14 nucleotides match TRBD2. CDR3 length equals 16 residues. CDR1 is LNHDA and CDR2 is SQIVND in the germline V gene (reference sequence). V was clipped by 6 bases and J by 5 bases; unmatched bases: 6. The CDR3, as DNA: TGTGCCAGTAGGCTAGGGACTAGCGGGGGTAACAATGAGCAGTTCTTC. It encodes CASRLGTSGGNNEQFF.

The chain couples TRBV9 to TRBJ2-7, with 9 bases fitting TRBD2. The CDR3 runs 14 residues. Germline V CDR1 and CDR2: SGDLS, YYNGEE. The V and J ends lost 7 bases and 2 bases, in that order; junction bases with no gene match: 7. As DNA, the CDR3 is TGTGCCAGCTCGTCGGCTAGCGGGGCCTACGAGCAGTACTTC. It encodes CASSSASGAYEQYF.

The rearrangement joins TRBV5-1 to TRBJ2-7; TRBD2 aligns across 13 bases. The CDR3 runs 15 residues. Germline V gene lookup returns CDR1 SGHRS and CDR2 YFSETQ. V lost 0 bases, J lost 4 bases, and 1 base stayed unmatched. The CDR3 DNA reads TGCGCCAGCAGCTTGGTGACTAGCGGGGGGTACGAGCAGTACTTC. This translates into CASSLVTSGGYEQYF.

The J gene is TRBJ2-1, the V gene TRBV27; 11 bases are a match to TRBD2. The germline CDR1 and CDR2 sequences are MNHEY and SMNVEV (reference sequence). The CDR3 has 15 amino acids. Losses at the gene ends were 2 bases for V and 6 bases for J; bases not matched to a gene: 3. The CDR3 loop reads CASSLVLAGGNEQFF. In DNA form, the CDR3 reads TGTGCCAGCAGTTTAGTTCTAGCGGGAGGCAATGAGCAGTTCTTC.

The chain carries TRBV10-1 and TRBJ2-7; D is unclear. Trimming removed 5 bases from V and 0 bases from J, with 8 bases in between. Germline V gives CDR1 WNHNN, CDR2 SYGVQD (reference sequence). The CDR3 has 13 residues. The CDR3 DNA reads as TGCGCCAGCAGTTCGGGTCCCTCCTACGAGCAGTACTTC. Encoded protein: CASSSGPSYEQYF.

The chain carries TRBV19 and TRBJ2-7; TRBD1 matches at 11 bases. Germline values: CDR1 LNHDA, CDR2 SQIVND (reference sequence). The junction had 5 bases not matched to a gene; V was cut back by 2 bases and J by 2 bases. CDR3 length: 16 residues. CDR3 DNA sequence: TGTGCCAGTAGTATAAGTCCGGGACAGGGGGCCTACGAGCAGTACTTC. This encodes CASSISPGQGAYEQYF.

DNA for the CDR3: TGTGCCAGCAGCAAAGGACAGGGGGGCAATCAGCCCCAGCATTTT. This gives the protein CASSKGQGGNQPQHF. The chain recombines TRBV5-8 with TRBJ1-5; TRBD1 aligns across 10 bases. The CDR3 covers 15 residues. V lost 4 bases to trimming and J lost 2 bases; unmatched junction nucleotides: 3. From germline, CDR1 is SGHTS and CDR2 YDEGEE.

This clone was recorded only once. CDR3 loop: CASSSTGGHPDTQYF. The CDR3 DNA reads TGTGCCAGCAGCTCGACAGGGGGCCACCCAGATACGCAGTATTTT. This rearrangement joins TRBV7-2 to TRBJ2-3; 10 nucleotides match TRBD1. V was clipped by 4 bases and J by 4 bases; unmatched bases: 5. The CDR3 runs 15 residues. The V gene's germline CDR1 is SGHTA and CDR2 FQGNSA. Combining the CDR3 with reference TRBV7-2 and TRBJ2-3 gives the whole variable domain GAGVSQSPSNKVTEKGKDVELRCDPISGHTALYWYRQSLGQGLEFLIYFQGNSAPDKSGLPSDRFSAERTGGSVSTLTIQRTQQEDSAVYLCASSSTGGHPDTQYFGPGTRLTVL.

The chain has TRBV7-9 and TRBJ2-1; D is ambiguous. CDR1 SEHNR and CDR2 FQNEAQ come from the germline V gene (reference sequence). The V and J ends lost 8 bases and 8 bases respectively, with 10 bases between them. The CDR3 loop spans 11 amino acids. Here the CDR3 reads CASSIQYEQFF. The CDR3 nucleotides are TGTGCCAGCTCTATCCAATATGAGCAGTTCTTC.

The chain joins TRBV10-3 to TRBJ2-2; TRBD2 matches 7 bases. V trimming: 6 bases; J trimming: 1 base; junction bases outside the gene matches: 2. The CDR3 is 14 amino acids. In germline, CDR1 is ENHRY, CDR2 SYGVKD. CDR3 nucleotide sequence: TGTGCCATCAGAGTAGCGGGGAACACCGGGGAGCTGTTTTTT. As protein: CAIRVAGNTGELFF.

The chain couples TRBV4-1 to TRBJ2-1, with 7 bases lining up with TRBD2. This CDR3 has 16 residues. Trimming cost V 5 bases and J 6 bases; bases outside gene matches: 13. CDR1 and CDR2 from the germline V gene are MGHRA and YSYEKL. CDR3 nucleotides: TGCGCCAGCAGCACCTCCCCGGGGGGAGTGAGCAATGAGCAGTTCTTC. It is translated as CASSTSPGGVSNEQFF.

The V gene is TRBV4-1, the J gene TRBJ1-6; 9 nucleotides align to TRBD1. After removal of 1 base from V and 6 bases from J, the junction contained 4 bases not matched to a gene. CDR1 is MGHRA, CDR2 YSYEKL, per germline. The CDR3 loop spans 16 amino acids. The CDR3 loop reads CASSQVGTGPNSPLHF. DNA for the CDR3: TGCGCCAGCAGCCAAGTTGGGACAGGGCCTAATTCACCCCTCCACTTT.

This chain links TRBV5-4 with TRBJ2-5; unclear D gene. There are 13 residues in the CDR3. Trimming stripped 0 bases from V and 5 bases from J, with 8 bases between. CDR1 SGHNT and CDR2 YYREEE come from the germline V gene (reference sequence). The CDR3 DNA is TGTGCCAGCAGCTTGGGTCGGCGGGAGACCCAGTACTTC. It codes for CASSLGRRETQYF. Full variable domain (missing parts from reference TRBV5-4 and TRBJ2-5): ETGVTQSPTHLIKTRGQQVTLRCSSQSGHNTVSWYQQALGQGPQFIFQYYREEENGRGNFPPRFSGLQFPNYSSELNVNALELDDSALYLCASSLGRRETQYFGPGTRLLVL.

V gene TRBV9 combines with J gene TRBJ2-7; 12 nucleotides match TRBD2. CDR3 length: 14 residues. Unmatched junction bases numbered 1, after V lost 3 bases and J lost 3 bases. The germline CDR1 and CDR2 sequences are SGDLS and YYNGEE. For the CDR3, the DNA is TGTGCCAGCAGCGGACTAGCGGGGGACTACGAGCAGTACTTC. Translated: CASSGLAGDYEQYF.

The chain carries TRBV10-3 and TRBJ2-1, with TRBD2 identical over 13 bases. The length of the CDR3 is 16 residues. The V gene's germline CDR1 is ENHRY and CDR2 SYGVKD. J lost 7 bases, V lost 10 bases, and 13 bases had no gene match. CDR3 residues: CATLPKLAGGYNEQFF. The CDR3 DNA is TGTGCCACCCTCCCCAAACTAGCGGGAGGGTATAATGAGCAGTTCTTC.

The rearrangement uses TRBV4-1 and TRBJ2-2; tentatively, D is TRBD1 (6 bases). The germline gives CDR1 MGHRA, CDR2 YSYEKL. This CDR3 has 14 residues. Between the trimmed V and J ends, which lost 2 bases and 5 bases, there was a span of 9 bases. In nucleotides, the CDR3 is TGCGCCAGCAGCCAATCAGGGGAGACCGGGGAGCTGTTTTTT. Translating it yields CASSQSGETGELFF.

This sequence joins TRBV15 and TRBJ1-1; 7 bases match TRBD1. The CDR3 length is 15 residues. Trimming cost V 3 bases and J 1 base; bases outside gene matches: 5. Germline V gene lookup returns CDR1 LNHNV and CDR2 YYDKDF (reference sequence). As DNA, the CDR3 is TGTGCCACCAGCAGCAGACAGGGCCCGAACACTGAAGCTTTCTTT. Its protein product is CATSSRQGPNTEAFF. Together with reference TRBV15 and TRBJ1-1, the CDR3 gives the full variable domain: DAMVIQNPRYQVTQFGKPVTLSCSQTLNHNVMYWYQQKSSQAPKLLFHYYDKDFNNEADTPDNFQSRRPNTSFCFLDIRSPGLGDTAMYLCATSSRQGPNTEAFFGQGTRLTVV.

The chain carries TRBV28 and TRBJ1-4; 9 positions agree with TRBD1. The germline V gene encodes CDR1 MDHEN and CDR2 SYDVKM. This CDR3 comprises 13 residues. Trimming cost V 8 bases and J 6 bases; bases outside gene matches: 4. The CDR3 sequence is CASHRGRDEKLFF. In DNA, the CDR3 is TGTGCCAGCCACAGGGGGCGGGATGAAAAACTGTTTTTT.

The chain recombines TRBV27 with TRBJ2-1; 10 bases are shared with TRBD2. The germline V gene encodes CDR1 MNHEY and CDR2 SMNVEV (reference sequence). The V and J ends lost 3 bases and 4 bases, in that order; junction bases with no gene match: 3. This CDR3 has 15 residues. The CDR3 DNA reads as TGTGCCAGCAGTTTGGCTAGCGGGAGTTACAATGAGCAGTTCTTC. Amino acid sequence: CASSLASGSYNEQFF.

The V call is TRBV18, the J call TRBJ2-7; 8 bases align to TRBD1. CDR3 length: 14 residues. V trimming: 5 bases; J trimming: 3 bases; junction bases outside the gene matches: 6. Germline assignment: CDR1 KGHSH and CDR2 LQKENI. The chain's CDR3 is CASSLGQERYEQYF. CDR3 DNA: TGTGCCAGCTCATTGGGACAGGAACGCTACGAGCAGTACTTC.

This chain uses TRBV10-3 with TRBJ2-5; D might be TRBD2 (5 bases). The CDR3 has 16 residues. V was cut by 3 bases and J by 5 bases, with 19 bases left in between. Germline V gene sequence: CDR1 ENHRY, CDR2 SYGVKD. CDR3 sequence reads: CAISDTRGSLGETQYF. Written as DNA, the CDR3 is TGTGCCATCAGTGACACCCGGGGATCTCTTGGGGAGACCCAGTACTTC.

The V gene is TRBV10-3, the J gene TRBJ2-7; no definite D call. CDR3 length: 14 residues. Deletions cut 0 bases from V and 7 bases from J, with 13 bases between. Germline values: CDR1 ENHRY, CDR2 SYGVKD. CDR3 in DNA: TGTGCCATCAGTGAGTCAATGACGGGTGAGGAGCAGTACTTC. It translates to CAISESMTGEEQYF.

The chain joins TRBV2 to TRBJ2-5; 9 nucleotides match TRBD1. The CDR3 is made up of 16 amino acids. Unmatched junction bases numbered 5, after V lost 1 base and J lost 2 bases. Per germline, CDR1 SNHLY and CDR2 FYNNEI. The CDR3 coding sequence is TGTGCCAGCAGTGAAGGGGGACAGGGCGGGCAAGAGACCCAGTACTTC. Encoded protein: CASSEGGQGGQETQYF.

The gene calls are TRBV6-5 and TRBJ2-1; 8 nucleotides line up with TRBD2. The V gene end was trimmed by 4 bases and the J gene end by 13 bases; junction bases not matched to a gene: 9. Germline CDR1 reads MNHEY; CDR2 reads SVGAGI. The CDR3 sequence is 13 residues long. CDR3 amino acids: CASSSGLREAQFF. The CDR3 DNA reads as TGTGCCAGCAGTTCTGGGTTGCGGGAGGCCCAGTTCTTC.